Listed below are T cell receptor beta chains from one sample, sequenced in a study of graft-versus-host responses after intestinal transplantation. Assay: immunoSEQ multiplex PCR; the TCRdb copy retains only in-frame clones and omits some. This table holds 93,000 or so clones, over 85% found once. No antigen has been assigned to these receptors. The material was unstimulated CD8+ T cells sorted from spleen or lymph node cells, obtained before intestinal transplant. Receptors originate from a human donor who received an intestinal transplant. Each CDR3 is given with its conserved first and last residue. Each record gives: D gene, clone size, J gene, V gene, CDR3 DNA, CDR3 protein. A D gene is named only where the DNA matches it firmly. Not all rows give a size; the values are once, few, many and, for expanded clones, a class.

D: .; size: few; J: TRBJ2-1; V: TRBV9; DNA: TGTGCCAGCAGCCCTTGGGGCAGGGAACTAAATGAGCAGTTCTTC; CDR3: CASSPWGRELNEQFF
D: .; size: .; J: TRBJ2-1; V: TRBV6-5; DNA: TGTGCCAGCAGTTACTCACGGGACGGATACAATGAGCAGTTCTTC; CDR3: CASSYSRDGYNEQFF
D: TRBD1; size: .; J: TRBJ1-1; V: TRBV7-6; DNA: TGTGCCAGCAGCTTAGAACAGGGGGGGAACACTGAAGCTTTCTTT; CDR3: CASSLEQGGNTEAFF
D: .; size: .; J: TRBJ1-2; V: TRBV7-3; DNA: TGTGCCAGCAGCTTGATGCCCGGAGATGGCTACACCTTC; CDR3: CASSLMPGDGYTF
D: TRBD1; size: .; J: TRBJ2-7; V: TRBV4-2; DNA: TGTGCCAGCAGCTGGGGGACAGGGAGCTCCTACGAGCAGTACTTC; CDR3: CASSWGTGSSYEQYF
D: .; size: .; J: TRBJ1-4; V: TRBV19; DNA: TGTGCCAGTAGTATTTCCGGTCTCAATGAAAAACTGTTTTTT; CDR3: CASSISGLNEKLFF
D: .; size: .; J: TRBJ1-1; V: TRBV5-1; DNA: TGCGCCAGCAGCTCTCGAGGGACTGAAGCTTTCTTT; CDR3: CASSSRGTEAFF
D: .; size: .; J: TRBJ1-1; V: TRBV19; DNA: TGTGCCAGTAGTCTCGGGACCGGGGACGCTTTCTTT; CDR3: CASSLGTGDAFF
D: .; size: .; J: TRBJ2-5; V: TRBV4-1; DNA: TGCGCCAGCAGCCCGGTGGAAACTAGTATCCGTCAAGAGACCCAGTACTTC; CDR3: CASSPVETSIRQETQYF
D: .; size: few; J: TRBJ2-7; V: TRBV7-9; DNA: TGTGCCAGCAGCTTAGGCAGTTCCTTCGGCGAGCAGTACTTC; CDR3: CASSLGSSFGEQYF
D: TRBD1; size: .; J: TRBJ1-2; V: TRBV5-4; DNA: TGTGCCAGCAGCTTGGAATTGGGACAGAAATATGGCTACACCTTC; CDR3: CASSLELGQKYGYTF
D: TRBD2; size: .; J: TRBJ2-3; V: TRBV7-9; DNA: TGTGCCAGCAGCGCAGCGGGGGGCACAGATACGCAGTATTTT; CDR3: CASSAAGGTDTQYF
D: TRBD2; size: .; J: TRBJ2-2; V: TRBV11-2; DNA: TGTGCCAGCAGCTTTGGGCGGGGGTTCTTCACCGGGGAGCTGTTTTTT; CDR3: CASSFGRGFFTGELFF
D: .; size: .; J: TRBJ2-5; V: TRBV2; DNA: TGTGCCAGCAGTGCCTCGGGAGACCAGTACTTC; CDR3: CASSASGDQYF
D: .; size: .; J: TRBJ2-5; V: TRBV4-1; DNA: TGCGCCAGCAGCCAAAGTAGGGGGGAGACCCAGTACTTC; CDR3: CASSQSRGETQYF
D: .; size: .; J: TRBJ1-2; V: TRBV27; DNA: TGTGCCAGCAGTTCCTCAGGGACGGCCCTTACGAGCTACACCTTC; CDR3: CASSSSGTALTSYTF
D: .; size: .; J: TRBJ2-5; V: TRBV7-9; DNA: TGTGCCAGCAGTTCCCACACGGACAGTACAGAGACCCAGTACTTC; CDR3: CASSSHTDSTETQYF
D: TRBD2; size: .; J: TRBJ2-2; V: TRBV29-1; DNA: TGCAGCGTCTTTAGCGGGGGCCTCACCGGGGAGCTGTTTTTT; CDR3: CSVFSGGLTGELFF
D: TRBD1; size: .; J: TRBJ2-2; V: TRBV5-1; DNA: TGCGCCAGCAGCGGGACAGGGCAGGCCGGGGAGCTGTTTTTT; CDR3: CASSGTGQAGELFF
D: .; size: .; J: TRBJ2-2; V: TRBV9; DNA: TGTGCCAGCAGCCTAAACACCGGGGAGCTGTTTTTT; CDR3: CASSLNTGELFF
D: TRBD2; size: .; J: TRBJ2-5; V: TRBV19; DNA: TGTGCCAGTAAGGAGACTAGCGAAGGAGAGACCCAGTACTTC; CDR3: CASKETSEGETQYF
D: .; size: .; J: TRBJ1-2; V: TRBV2; DNA: TGTGCCAGCAGTGCGAGGGGTAAAGGCTACACCTTC; CDR3: CASSARGKGYTF
D: TRBD1; size: .; J: TRBJ2-1; V: TRBV6-5; DNA: TGTGCCAAGATGGACAGGGCGAGCGATGAGCAGTTCTTC; CDR3: CAKMDRASDEQFF
D: TRBD2; size: .; J: TRBJ2-7; V: TRBV6-5; DNA: TGTGCCAGCTCGAGCGGGGTGACCTACGAGCAGTACTTC; CDR3: CASSSGVTYEQYF
D: .; size: .; J: TRBJ1-6; V: TRBV4-2; DNA: TGTGCCAGCAGCCAAGATATGGACAAACCGTATTCACCCCTCCACTTT; CDR3: CASSQDMDKPYSPLHF
D: TRBD2; size: .; J: TRBJ2-7; V: TRBV4-2; DNA: TGTGCCAGCAGCCAACACTCCTCTAGCGGGGGGGCAGAAGAGCAGTACTTC; CDR3: CASSQHSSSGGAEEQYF